One T cell receptor (beta chain) is described in this entry. Its antigen remains unknown. The data stem from a study of cytomegalovirus exposure and HLA in healthy donors. Study-wide findings and caveats: Both high specificity and high sensitivity reportedly marked the classifier's diagnosis of cytomegalovirus status. The sole available immune exposure information was CMV serostatus. Sequencing likely produced, as an artifact, a cluster of highly shared sequence variants. Previously analyzed data showed that most TCR beta V segments were productive at a frequency of about 87% or about 30%.

13 Jbeta primers and 60 Vbeta primers were used for the PCR. The assay was immunoSEQ multiplex PCR, and TCRdb's table has in-frame clones only and misses some. The data hold 79,000 or so clones, with roughly 79% observed a single time. The ends were cut back, 0 bases at V and 8 bases at J, with 11 bases in the middle. This CDR3 is 14 amino acids long. Germline V gene sequence: CDR1 MNHNS, CDR2 SASEGT. The sequence was collected from a woman aged 40 to 50 in good health and CMV-seropositive. The chain combines TRBV6-1 with TRBJ2-1; D gene unclear. Sequencing used PBMCs. CDR3 loop: CASSEALPRDEQFF. CDR3 DNA: TGTGCCAGCAGTGAAGCGCTTCCCCGCGATGAGCAGTTCTTC.